The 6 T cell receptor beta chains given below trace back to one sample, sequenced in a study of OX40 agonist ivuxolimab in advanced cancers. Clones were read by immunoSEQ multiplex PCR, and TCRdb kept only the in-frame ones, dropping some. This table has roughly 57,000 clones, 87% appearing once. This sample comprised CD4+ or CD8+ T cells sorted from blood, obtained in a trial of the OX40 agonist ivuxolimab. These receptors all come from an adult with an advanced solid tumor such as melanoma, head and neck, liver or kidney cancer.

This chain uses TRBV19 with TRBJ2-7; TRBD1 aligns across 10 bases. This CDR3 has 14 amino acids. Per germline, CDR1 LNHDA and CDR2 SQIVND (reference sequence). V was pared by 5 bases and J by 4 bases, with 5 bases of the junction left unmatched. CDR3 residues: CASSLRQGAYEQYF. As DNA, the CDR3 is TGTGCCAGTAGTCTCCGACAGGGGGCTTACGAGCAGTACTTC.

A remark on this clone: Different DNA sequences within this sample yield the same CDR3. V usage is TRBV30 and J usage is TRBJ2-5; 8 bases are a match to TRBD1. The V segment lost 0 bases and the J segment 1 base; nucleotides outside the gene matches: 1. The CDR3 spans 14 residues. CDR1 and CDR2 (germline): GTSNPN, SVGIG (reference sequence). The CDR3 region is CAWSVTGGQETQYF. CDR3 sequence (DNA): TGTGCCTGGAGTGTTACAGGGGGCCAAGAGACCCAGTACTTC.

This rearrangement joins TRBV5-1 to TRBJ1-2; D is unclear. V dropped 4 bases and J dropped 0 bases, with 16 bases sitting between them. The CDR3 length is 16 residues. Per the germline V gene, CDR1 is SGHRS and CDR2 is YFSETQ. As DNA, the CDR3 is TGCGCCAGCAGCAAGCTTGGGTCCTTGGCTAACTATGGCTACACCTTC. Its translation is CASSKLGSLANYGYTF.

The rearrangement links TRBV7-9 to TRBJ2-3; 7 positions match TRBD1. The CDR3 runs to 15 residues. The ends lost 6 bases at V and 3 bases at J; junction bases unmatched: 9. Per the germline V gene, CDR1 is SEHNR and CDR2 is FQNEAQ (reference sequence). In nucleotides, the CDR3 is TGTGCCAGCAGACCCCTCTGGGACAGAACAGATACGCAGTATTTT. This translates into CASRPLWDRTDTQYF.

This clone was seen only once. The chain employs TRBV9 and TRBJ2-1; the match to TRBD2 covers 13 bases. V shed 3 bases and J 0 bases; nucleotides not matched to a gene: 9. Germline V lookup: CDR1 SGDLS, CDR2 YYNGEE. This CDR3 is 19 amino acids long. In DNA, the CDR3 is TGTGCCAGCAGCGGACAGGGACTAGCGGGAACCCTCTCCTACAATGAGCAGTTCTTC. The encoded protein is CASSGQGLAGTLSYNEQFF.

In its sample, this clone was seen a few times. The J gene is TRBJ2-1, the V gene TRBV12-2; the listed D gene, TRBD2, was not tested against the DNA. TRBV12-2 is recorded as a pseudogene. The CDR3 spans 12 residues. CDR3 amino acids: CASRPLAPFRFF. The CDR3 DNA reads TGTGCAAGTCGCCCTCTAGCCCCTTTTCGGTTCTTC.